These T cell receptor beta chains were read from a single sample in a study of tumor-infiltrating lymphocytes in primary liver carcinoma. TCRdb reanalysed the multiplex PCR reads using MiXCR and keeps one entry per CDR3 protein. The sample holds 35,000 to 40,000 distinct CDR3 sequences; roughly 74% are singletons and the top ten take 35% to 45%. Sequencing was performed on tumor-adjacent normal liver tissue. All receptors come from a man aged 35 to 55 with primary liver carcinoma and hepatitis B virus infection. The CDR3 runs from the conserved cysteine through the conserved F or W. The order of the fields is V gene, J gene, clone size, D gene, CDR3 protein, CDR3 DNA. The D gene is left open where the match is weak. Some rows have no size entry. The others give once, few or many, or a class for an expanded clone.

>TRBV6-2/TRBV6-3|TRBJ1-1|NA|NA
CANRRGGMNTEDFF
TGTGCCAATCGGCGAGGGGGGATGAACACTGAAGATTTCTTC
>TRBV7-3|TRBJ2-1|many|TRBD2
CASSLSGTSGDEQFF
TGTGCCAGCAGCTTGAGTGGGACTAGCGGGGACGAGCAGTTCTTC
>TRBV29-1|TRBJ2-2|NA|NA
CSIQGSDAGELFF
TGCAGCATTCAGGGCTCGGATGCCGGGGAACTGTTTTTT
>TRBV6-1|TRBJ2-1|NA|TRBD2
CASSETPRGDEHFF
TGTGCCAGCAGTGAAACGCCGCGGGGGGATGAGCACTTTTTC
>TRBV4-2|TRBJ2-6|NA|NA
CTSSQETSSGANVLTF
TGTACCAGCAGCCAAGAAACAAGTTCTGGGGCCAACGTCCTGACTTTC
>TRBV6-2/TRBV6-3|TRBJ2-1|medium-sized|TRBD2
CASSYSPSGRADEQFF
TGTGCCAGCAGTTACTCGCCCAGCGGGAGGGCCGATGAGCAGTTCTTC
>TRBV4-1|TRBJ1-5|many|NA
CASSQDAALGQPQHF
TGCGCCAGCAGCCAAGATGCGGCGTTAGGGCAGCCCCAGCATTTT
>TRBV5-1|TRBJ1-6|many|TRBD1
CASSDSLTGHNSPLHF
TGCGCCAGCAGCGACAGCCTGACAGGGCATAATTCACCCCTCCACTTT
>TRBV29-1|TRBJ2-5|once|NA
CSVEASVQEVQCF
TGCAGCGTTGAAGCCTCGGTACAAGAGGTCCAGTGCTTC
>TRBV7-9|TRBJ1-2|NA|NA
CASVTSWGELGYTF
TGTGCCAGCGTCACATCTTGGGGAGAGCTGGGCTACACCTTC
>TRBV30|TRBJ2-1|NA|TRBD2
CAWVSSGNNEQFF
TGTGCCTGGGTTTCCAGCGGGAACAATGAGCAGTTCTTC
>TRBV29-1|TRBJ2-7|once|NA
CSVVIRGRVMEQYF
TGCAGCGTTGTGATAAGGGGGAGGGTGATGGAGCAGTACTTC
>TRBV30|TRBJ2-7|few|NA
CAWKPLRREAGEQYF
TGTGCCTGGAAGCCTCTCCGGAGGGAGGCAGGTGAGCAGTACTTC
>TRBV11-1|TRBJ2-4|NA|TRBD2
CASSFAGTSGTKNIQYF
TGTGCCAGCAGCTTTGCCGGGACTAGCGGCACCAAAAACATTCAGTACTTT
>TRBV5-1|TRBJ2-3|NA|NA
CAGSLAFGNVPDTQYF
TGCGCCGGCAGCTTGGCATTTGGGAACGTCCCAGATACTCAGTATTTT